The rows below give T cell receptor beta chains drawn from one sample of a study of CD8 T cells in ankylosing spondylitis. TCRdb re-called the 5' RACE reads with MiXCR, one entry per CDR3 protein. This table has about 220,000 distinct CDR3 sequences, about 16% appearing once. Specimen: blood, either unsorted or a sorted T cell fraction (not recorded which). Every receptor here comes from a male donor with ankylosing spondylitis. Each CDR3 is given with its conserved first and last residue. The order of the fields is D gene, V gene, J gene, clone size, CDR3 DNA, CDR3 protein. D genes are given only for firm matches. For some rows the clone size is stated as once, few or many, or as a class when expanded; others skip it.

d_call: NA; v_call: TRBV11-1; j_call: TRBJ1-4; clone_size: few; cdr3_nt: TGTGCCAGCAGCTTCGGACCGCCGGTAGCAACTAATGAAAAACTGTTTTTT; cdr3_aa: CASSFGPPVATNEKLFF
d_call: TRBD1; v_call: TRBV12-3/TRBV12-4; j_call: TRBJ1-2; clone_size: many; cdr3_nt: TGTGCCAGCACCAATATCTTACAGGGGGGTAGCTATGGCTACACCTTC; cdr3_aa: CASTNILQGGSYGYTF
d_call: NA; v_call: TRBV29-1; j_call: TRBJ2-5; clone_size: few; cdr3_nt: TGCAGCTCCATGGGGGGGGGCTTAGAGACCCAGTACTTC; cdr3_aa: CSSMGGGLETQYF
d_call: NA; v_call: TRBV5-6; j_call: TRBJ2-7; clone_size: few; cdr3_nt: TGTGCCAGCAGCTGGTCTCCAGGAGCCTACGAGCAGTACTTC; cdr3_aa: CASSWSPGAYEQYF
d_call: NA; v_call: TRBV4-2; j_call: TRBJ2-5; clone_size: few; cdr3_nt: TGTGCCAGCAGCCAAGGGGGACGTCTGTACTTC; cdr3_aa: CASSQGGRLYF
d_call: NA; v_call: TRBV12-3/TRBV12-4; j_call: TRBJ2-7; clone_size: few; cdr3_nt: TGTGCCAGCAGTTTAGATCCGGGACTCGGCTCCTACGAGCAGTACTTC; cdr3_aa: CASSLDPGLGSYEQYF
d_call: TRBD1; v_call: TRBV30; j_call: TRBJ2-7; clone_size: NA; cdr3_nt: TGTGCCTGGAGCGCAGGGGGCTCCGAGCAGTACTTC; cdr3_aa: CAWSAGGSEQYF
d_call: TRBD1; v_call: TRBV5-1; j_call: TRBJ2-1; clone_size: many; cdr3_nt: TGCGCCAGCAGCGACAGGGTTCAACAGGAGCAGTTCTTC; cdr3_aa: CASSDRVQQEQFF
d_call: TRBD2; v_call: TRBV19; j_call: TRBJ2-7; clone_size: NA; cdr3_nt: TGTGCCAGTAGACCCGGACTAGCGGGAGGCGAGCAGTACTTC; cdr3_aa: CASRPGLAGGEQYF
d_call: NA; v_call: TRBV7-8; j_call: TRBJ2-3; clone_size: NA; cdr3_nt: TGTGCCAGCAGCTTAGAGACGGTCAGCACAGATACGCAGTATTTT; cdr3_aa: CASSLETVSTDTQYF
d_call: TRBD2; v_call: TRBV15; j_call: TRBJ2-3; clone_size: few; cdr3_nt: TGTGCCACCAGCAAATCTCGGGGTAGCGGGAGATCAGATACGCAGTATTTT; cdr3_aa: CATSKSRGSGRSDTQYF
d_call: NA; v_call: TRBV27; j_call: TRBJ1-5; clone_size: few; cdr3_nt: TGTGCCCCCGATGGGACCGAAAAAAGGAATCAGCCCCAGCATTTT; cdr3_aa: CAPDGTEKRNQPQHF
d_call: NA; v_call: TRBV27; j_call: TRBJ2-7; clone_size: NA; cdr3_nt: TGTGCCAGCAGTTCCACCCCCGTGATGGGGAGCGAGCAGTACTTC; cdr3_aa: CASSSTPVMGSEQYF
d_call: NA; v_call: TRBV4-3; j_call: TRBJ2-1; clone_size: many; cdr3_nt: TGCGCCAGCAGCCAAGATAGCGTCTACAATGAGCAGTTCTTC; cdr3_aa: CASSQDSVYNEQFF
d_call: NA; v_call: TRBV15; j_call: TRBJ2-7; clone_size: few; cdr3_nt: TGTGCCACCAGCAGAGTGGAAGGGAGCTCCTACGAGCAGTACTTC; cdr3_aa: CATSRVEGSSYEQYF
d_call: NA; v_call: TRBV10-3; j_call: TRBJ1-2; clone_size: few; cdr3_nt: TGTGCCATCAGTGATGTCAGGTCCAACTATGGCTACACCTTC; cdr3_aa: CAISDVRSNYGYTF
d_call: NA; v_call: TRBV20-1; j_call: TRBJ2-7; clone_size: NA; cdr3_nt: TGCAGTGCTAGAGATATGGCTGGTTGGGACGAGCAGTACTTC; cdr3_aa: CSARDMAGWDEQYF
d_call: NA; v_call: TRBV9; j_call: TRBJ2-7; clone_size: NA; cdr3_nt: TGTGCCAGCAGCGTAGATGTCATCGACGAGCAGTACTTC; cdr3_aa: CASSVDVIDEQYF
d_call: NA; v_call: TRBV7-8; j_call: TRBJ1-2; clone_size: many; cdr3_nt: TGTGCCAGCAGCTTAGCGTGGGACATACCGAGAGGCTACACCTTC; cdr3_aa: CASSLAWDIPRGYTF
d_call: NA; v_call: TRBV30; j_call: TRBJ1-2; clone_size: few; cdr3_nt: TGTGCCTGGAGTGTATCGGCGTCGGGTAGCTACACCTTC; cdr3_aa: CAWSVSASGSYTF
d_call: TRBD1; v_call: TRBV11-2; j_call: TRBJ2-5; clone_size: few; cdr3_nt: TGTGCCAGCAGCGCCTGGACAGGCCAAGAGACCCAGTACTTC; cdr3_aa: CASSAWTGQETQYF